This T cell receptor beta chain was identified during a study of blood T cell repertoires in COVID-19. Trimming removed 5 bases from V and 7 bases from J, with 12 bases in between. There are 13 residues in the CDR3. CDR1 LGHNT and CDR2 FRNRAP come from the germline V gene. TCRdb's copy holds only in-frame clones and misses some; the assay was immunoSEQ multiplex PCR. The table has under 300,000 clones, around 90% seen once. This sequence originates from a woman in her 30s with acute or convalescent COVID-19. Material for sequencing was peripheral blood. The chain recombines TRBV12-5 with TRBJ2-1; D remains unclear. The CDR3 DNA follows: TGTGCTAGTGGTCTCCAAACCACTAATGAGCAGTTCTTC. This encodes CASGLQTTNEQFF.